What follows is one T cell receptor beta chain and its context. Its antigen remains undetermined. No base qualities exist here, and no much larger clone lies one base off it. TCR CDR3 regions were amplified from genomic DNA by multiplex PCR using the deep immunoSEQ assay. Genomic DNA extracted from each cell subset was distributed evenly over all wells of several immunoSEQ 96-well plates, and each plate served as one replicate. Each replicate PCR for sorted subsets received around 210 ng genomic DNA, equal to roughly 29,000 T cell genomes. Purified libraries were quantified with a Qubit 3.0 fluorometer, sized on a Bioanalyzer 2100, and re-quantified with the KAPA Library Quantification kit. A separate single-read 150-cycle Illumina NextSeq 550 flow cell was used to sequence each immunoSEQ 96-well plate. As for the authors' bioinformatics: Because the immunoSEQ output included only junctional sequences and no quality scores, the filtering could not be the same as the filtering used for full-length reads. Sequences were annotated with PyIR, a Python wrapper for IgBLAST v1.9, and V/J genes and CDR3 were assigned using IMGT germline references. Any read was removed if the V/J assignment was weak (E-value above 1e-6), the CDR3 was missing, or the read contained stop codons, out-of-frame junctions, or ambiguous translated residues. V3J clonotypes were defined as sequences sharing the same inferred V gene, J gene, and CDR3 amino acid sequence. The percentage overlap between two repertoires was calculated by dividing the number of shared unique clonotypes by the size of the smaller repertoire. Richness of each repertoire was evaluated using RTK rarefaction, the Chao1 estimator, and Recon v2.1 estimates of unobserved clonotypes. Generation probabilities for all TCRbeta clonotypes obtained by the gDNA method from a few donors were computed using OLGA. In TCRdb, the immuneACCESS table is reduced to in-frame sequences with V and J assigned. These tables do not hold every clone; where another copy was compared, an unresolved V gene accounts for under half, and the others remain unexplained. From that table come the V and J calls and clone size; the DNA was used to work out D and trimming. Present in this sample are 2 million to 2.5 million clones, around 92% of which were seen just once. The ten largest clones take up about 0.36% of the sample.

CDR1 and CDR2 were assigned from the germline V gene (reference sequence) as SEHNR and FQNEAQ. The CDR3 covers 17 residues, taking in both the cysteine and the phenylalanine. Of all the DNA, just the CDR3 is kept, 51 bases in frame from base 1. After removal of 0 bases from V and 4 bases from J, the junction retains 6 bases not matched to a gene. The data are from a study of shared clonotypes between healthy human individuals (dated by TCRdb to 2018 to 2021). Describing the broader study: A few men and a couple of women, aged 18 to 49 years, made up the cohort. For each donor, three plates each were used for CD4 naive and CD4 memory, two plates were used for CD8 naive, and one plate was used for CD8 memory. The study deeply sequenced blood TCR repertoires of five healthy adults to estimate repertoire size and the extent of clonotype sharing between individuals. To increase sequencing depth and limit assay-specific biases, different laboratories used diverse techniques to prepare libraries and sequence TCR repertoires. Each donor's leukapheresis produced roughly between about 0.9 and 9.5 billion PBMCs. The investigation overall reported the following: Larger estimated clonotype richness was generally found for naive subsets than for memory subsets. Because the study included only a small number of donors, the genetic and exposure-history diversity represented was limited. When a handful of donors were compared, the shared fraction of clonotypes was roughly 5% for naive CD4, 3% to 4% for naive CD8, 2% to 2.5% for memory CD4, and less than 0.45% for memory CD8. Sampling was limited to blood, and TCR repertoires in tissue likely differ from TCR repertoires in blood. Pairwise subsampling indicated that sequencing depth was expected to affect the degree of clonotype sharing among donors. Even with the large sequencing depth, rarefaction of the sorted-subset datasets indicated that sequencing was incomplete. Compared with non-shared clonotypes, clonotypes shared by all four sorted-subset donors had higher generation probabilities.

The donors were healthy, HIV-negative adults with no recently reported acute infections or vaccinations. Every donor was a Caucasian adult living in Nashville, Tennessee, USA. CD4+ T cells were enriched by magnetic negative selection; naive cells were then positively selected on CD45RA, and the negative fraction formed the memory subset. After blood collection by leukapheresis, PBMCs were isolated using Ficoll-Histopaque density gradient centrifugation and then cryopreserved in the vapor phase of liquid nitrogen. Analytical flow cytometry was used to check the purity and quantity of each magnetically sorted T cell population. From each sorted fraction, genomic DNA was isolated and quantified by UV absorbance on a Nanodrop 2000c.

The sample was naive CD4+ T cells from PBMCs. The cell subset or site tag for this specimen amounts to: CD45RA+ positively selected. Recombination connected TRBV7-9 to TRBJ2-2; TRBD1 fits 9 bases in the junction. The TCR comes from a man younger than 35 in good health. Some clones in this sample may be carry-over from other donors' samples. The CDR3 reads CASSLAMGQGATGELFF. At the DNA level, the sequence is TGTGCCAGCAGCTTAGCCATGGGACAGGGTGCCACCGGGGAGCTGTTTTTT.